The present entry profiles one T cell receptor (beta chain) with its context. Its cognate antigen is unknown. V lost 6 bases and J lost 2, with 23 bases in between. The germline V gene encodes CDR1 MDHEN and CDR2 SYDVKM. The CDR3 extends over 17 amino acids. This entry is derived from a study of blood T cells in healthy people across ages. PBMCs were isolated at a quantity of at least 6 million per sample. Findings of the study overall: Possibly, changes in expanded clonotypes were confounded because donor CMV status was unknown.

Through a sample-barcoded 5' primer and a J-beta primer mix, a second PCR was run for 7 to 11 cycles. All samples yielded 2.5 million or more CDR3-containing paired-end reads. MiXCR, run by TCRdb on the 5' RACE reads, gives a single entry per CDR3 protein. The table lists about 830,000 distinct CDR3 sequences, roughly 60% of them singletons. The J gene is TRBJ2-7, the V gene TRBV28; weak D call: TRBD1 (6 bases). The source of this sequence is a man aged 25 to 40 in good health. Sequencing input: blood. The CDR3 sequence is CASSQPSYRVNAYEQYF. DNA of the CDR3: TGTGCCAGCAGCCAACCCTCTTACAGGGTTAATGCCTACGAGCAGTACTTC.